Below, 5 T cell receptor beta chains from the same sample are listed, as sequenced in a study of cytomegalovirus exposure and HLA in healthy donors. PCR used 60 Vbeta primers and 13 Jbeta primers. TCRdb's table, derived via immunoSEQ multiplex PCR, lists solely in-frame clones and lacks some. The table records 140,000 to 150,000 clones, around three quarters of them present only once. Input material: PBMCs. The receptor set was obtained from a woman aged 40 to 49 in good health and CMV-seronegative.

The chain couples TRBV13 to TRBJ2-5, with D tentatively TRBD2 (5 bases). This CDR3 comprises 12 residues. Trimming stripped 3 bases from V and 7 bases from J, with 9 bases between. Germline V gene lookup returns CDR1 PRHDT and CDR2 FYEKMQ (reference sequence). This chain's CDR3 is CASSFPEGTQYF. The CDR3 DNA reads as TGTGCCAGCAGCTTCCCAGAGGGGACCCAGTACTTC.

J is TRBJ2-1 and V is TRBV9, with 7 bases fitting TRBD1. V was clipped by 2 bases and J by 6 bases; unmatched bases: 5. CDR1 SGDLS and CDR2 YYNGEE come from the germline V gene. The CDR3 totals 14 residues. The CDR3 sequence is CASSVIGGGNEQFF. CDR3 nucleotide sequence: TGTGCCAGCAGCGTCATAGGGGGCGGCAATGAGCAGTTCTTC.

The chain carries TRBV7-9 and TRBJ1-2; TRBD1 matches at 10 bases. Germline V gene data show CDR1 as SEHNR and CDR2 as FQNEAQ (reference sequence). This CDR3 is 13 amino acids long. Trimming took 5 bases from V and 6 from J; bases not matched to a gene: 3. CDR3 protein: CASSLGTGDGYTF. The CDR3, as DNA: TGTGCCAGCAGCCTCGGGACAGGGGATGGCTACACCTTC.

The rearrangement joins TRBV2 to TRBJ2-7; TRBD1 is a possible D gene (8 bases). The V gene lost 6 bases and the J gene lost 3 bases, with 15 bases spanning the gap. CDR1 is SNHLY and CDR2 is FYNNEI in the germline V gene. This CDR3 contains 14 residues. The CDR3 DNA follows: TGTGCCAGCAGGGGGGGGACAGGCAACTACGAGCAGTACTTC. Its protein product is CASRGGTGNYEQYF.

The chain carries TRBV7-9 and TRBJ1-2; D is possibly TRBD1 (5 bases). Germline CDR1 is SEHNR and CDR2 is FQNEAQ (reference sequence). Trimming stripped 5 bases from V and 8 bases from J, with 15 bases between. This CDR3 region has 13 residues. The CDR3 sequence: CASSRAQGFGYTF. CDR3 DNA sequence: TGTGCCAGCAGCCGAGCCCAGGGATTCGGCTACACCTTC.